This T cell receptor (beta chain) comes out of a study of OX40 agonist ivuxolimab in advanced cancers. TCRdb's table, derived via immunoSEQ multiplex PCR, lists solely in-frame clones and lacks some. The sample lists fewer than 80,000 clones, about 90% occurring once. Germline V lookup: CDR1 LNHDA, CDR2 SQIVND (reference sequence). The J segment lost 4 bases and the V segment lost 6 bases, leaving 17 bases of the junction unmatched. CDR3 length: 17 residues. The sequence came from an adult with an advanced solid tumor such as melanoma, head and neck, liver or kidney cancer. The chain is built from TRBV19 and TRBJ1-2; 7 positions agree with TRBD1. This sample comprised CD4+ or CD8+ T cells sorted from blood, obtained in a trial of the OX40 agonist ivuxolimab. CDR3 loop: CASSRAPGTEIRYGYTF. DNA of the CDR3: TGTGCCAGTAGCCGCGCCCCCGGGACAGAAATCCGCTATGGCTACACCTTC.